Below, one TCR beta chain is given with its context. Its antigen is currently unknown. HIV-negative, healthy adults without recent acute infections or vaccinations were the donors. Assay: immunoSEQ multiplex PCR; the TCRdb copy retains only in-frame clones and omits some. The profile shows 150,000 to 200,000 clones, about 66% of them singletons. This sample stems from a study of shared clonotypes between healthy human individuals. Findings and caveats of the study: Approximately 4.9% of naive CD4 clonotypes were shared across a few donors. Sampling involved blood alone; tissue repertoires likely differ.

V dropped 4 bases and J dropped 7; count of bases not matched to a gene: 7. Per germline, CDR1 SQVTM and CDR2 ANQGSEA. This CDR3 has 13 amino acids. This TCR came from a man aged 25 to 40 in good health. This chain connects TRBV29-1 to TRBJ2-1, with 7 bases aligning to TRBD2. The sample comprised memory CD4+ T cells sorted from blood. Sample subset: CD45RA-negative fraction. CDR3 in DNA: TGCAGCGTTGGTCTAGCGGATATAAATGAGCAGTTCTTC. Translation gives CSVGLADINEQFF.